This TCR beta chain was retrieved from a study of T cells in Graves' hyperthyroidism and ophthalmopathy. Study-wide points: Most thyroid-expanded clonotypes above 0.001 were also found in blood. The model foresaw ophthalmopathy a median roughly 6.3 months prior to onset.

The study left out patients who had uncontrolled infection, other autoimmune disease, pregnancy or lactation. Used for diagnoses were clinical symptoms, serum thyroxine and TRAb, thyroid ultrasound and orbital computed tomography. As concerns this clonotype: Its antigen is unknown.

RNA transcripts yielded amplified TCR beta CDR3 regions. The TCR CDR3 was amplified in a first-round RT-PCR using the HTBI primer set. TCRdb processed the multiplex PCR reads anew with MiXCR; each CDR3 protein has one entry. The table includes approximately 640,000 distinct CDR3 sequences, roughly 46% detected once. The CDR3 spans 15 residues. Germline CDR1 is SNHLY and CDR2 is FYNNEI. J lost 3 bases, V lost 1 base, and 2 bases had no gene match. The material sequenced was peripheral blood or thyroid tissue (not recorded which). The rearrangement joins TRBV2 to TRBJ2-1, with TRBD2 matching over 8 bases. This clonotype was obtained from an adult man with Graves' disease, either hyperthyroidism or ophthalmopathy (not recorded which). The CDR3 coding sequence is TGTGCCAGCAGTGAAGTTAGCGGGATCTACAATGAGCAGTTCTTC. Protein: CASSEVSGIYNEQFF.